This T cell receptor beta chain was profiled in a study of patients and donors after allogeneic stem cell transplantation. Looked up from germline, CDR1 is SGHRS and CDR2 is YFSETQ. The length of the CDR3 is 14 residues. With 0 bases removed from V and 7 bases from J, the gap between germline ends came to 10 bases. There are a few counts of this clonotype. MiXCR was run by TCRdb on the RT-PCR reads, yielding one entry per CDR3 protein. The data contain roughly 960,000 distinct CDR3 sequences, approximately 19% of them singletons. V and J are TRBV5-1 and TRBJ2-2; TRBD2 might be the D (5 bases). The sequence came from a human donor who was either an allogeneic HSCT recipient or a stem cell or donor lymphocyte infusion donor (not recorded which). It is not recorded whose cells these are; they may come from a transplant donor. Sequenced: blood, either unsorted or a sorted T cell fraction (not recorded which). In nucleotides, the CDR3 is TGCGCCAGCAGCTTGGGACTAACTGACGGGGAGCTGTTTTTT. This encodes CASSLGLTDGELFF.